A selection of T cell receptor beta chains follows, all from one sample in a study of blood T cell repertoires in COVID-19. Produced via immunoSEQ multiplex PCR; TCRdb's table is partial and in-frame only. The data show 150,000 to 200,000 clones, with roughly 80% seen just once and around 10% held by the top ten. Sequenced sample: peripheral blood. The receptors originated from a woman of 80 years or more with COVID-19, enrolled during active disease. Each CDR3 is given with its conserved first and last residue. D genes are given only for firm matches. Some rows mark clone size as missing; the rest say once, few, many or name a class of expanded clone.

d_gene	abundance	v_gene	j_gene	CDR3aa	CDR3nt
.	.	TRBV5-4	TRBJ1-1	CASSLAGVDTEAFF	TGTGCCAGCAGCTTGGCAGGGGTTGACACTGAAGCTTTCTTT
TRBD2	.	TRBV5-1	TRBJ2-5	CASSLDGSGGFQETQYF	TGCGCCAGCAGCTTGGACGGTAGCGGGGGGTTTCAAGAGACCCAGTACTTC
.	.	TRBV2	TRBJ1-5	CASSRFGRGNQPQHF	TGTGCCAGCAGCCGATTTGGGAGGGGCAATCAGCCCCAGCATTTT
.	.	TRBV3-1/TRBV3-2	TRBJ2-3	CASSQGYRVSTDTQYF	TGTGCCAGCAGCCAGGGCTACAGAGTCAGCACAGATACGCAGTATTTT
.	once	TRBV28	TRBJ2-7	CASSFPGRSYEQYF	TGTGCCAGCAGTTTTCCGGGGAGGTCCTACGAGCAGTACTTC
.	.	TRBV4-2	TRBJ2-3	CASSQDASGSGDTQYF	TGTGCCAGCAGCCAAGACGCCAGCGGCTCTGGGGATACGCAGTATTTT
.	.	TRBV18	TRBJ1-2	CASSQEVHYGYTF	TGTGCCAGCTCCCAGGAAGTCCACTATGGCTACACCTTC
TRBD2	.	TRBV5-3	TRBJ2-7	CARSPHSGKYSYEQYF	TGTGCCAGAAGCCCACATAGCGGGAAATATTCCTACGAGCAGTACTTC
.	.	TRBV14	TRBJ2-3	CASSQVIAADTQYF	TGTGCCAGCAGCCAAGTCATAGCGGCAGATACGCAGTATTTT
.	.	TRBV7-9	TRBJ1-3	CASSLEGSSLSF	TGTGCCAGCAGCTTAGAGGGGTCTTCGTTATCTTTT
.	.	TRBV6-1	TRBJ1-6	CASSERGIQGAIYNSPLHF	TGTGCCAGCAGTGAAAGAGGGATACAGGGTGCTATCTATAATTCACCCCTCCACTTT
.	.	TRBV5-1	TRBJ2-3	CASSHDSVGTDTQYF	TGCGCCAGCAGCCATGACAGCGTAGGCACAGATACGCAGTATTTT
TRBD2	.	TRBV27	TRBJ2-3	CASSFLAGADTQYF	TGTGCCAGCAGTTTCCTAGCGGGGGCAGATACGCAGTATTTT
TRBD1	.	TRBV11-3	TRBJ2-3	CASRPGRDRSTDTQYF	TGTGCCAGCAGACCCGGTCGGGACAGGAGCACAGATACGCAGTATTTT
TRBD1	.	TRBV4-2	TRBJ1-6	CASSQATGRGLNNSPLHF	TGTGCCAGCAGCCAAGCCACGGGCAGGGGGCTAAATAATTCACCCCTCCACTTT
.	once	TRBV19	TRBJ1-5	CASSTREGNQPQHF	TGTGCCAGTTCTACCAGGGAAGGCAATCAGCCCCAGCATTTT
.	.	TRBV11-3	TRBJ1-1	CASSTTVNTEAFF	TGTGCCAGCAGCACCACAGTGAACACTGAAGCTTTCTTT
TRBD1	once	TRBV5-1	TRBJ2-3	CASSLGQGADTQYF	TGCGCCAGCAGCTTGGGACAGGGAGCAGATACGCAGTATTTT
TRBD2	.	TRBV2	TRBJ2-2	CASSLSGSHNTGELFF	TGTGCCAGCAGCCTTAGCGGGAGCCACAACACCGGGGAGCTGTTTTTT
.	.	TRBV7-8	TRBJ1-2	CASSQSENGYGYTF	TGTGCCAGCAGCCAATCTGAGAACGGCTATGGCTACACCTTC
.	.	TRBV6-5	TRBJ1-5	CASRTGINQPQHF	TGTGCCAGCAGGACGGGAATCAATCAGCCCCAGCATTTT
.	once	TRBV14	TRBJ2-1	CASSQELNEQFF	TGTGCCAGCAGCCAAGAACTCAATGAGCAGTTCTTC
.	.	TRBV29-1	TRBJ1-3	CSVVGQLSGNTIYF	TGCAGCGTTGTCGGACAACTCTCTGGAAACACCATATATTTT
TRBD2	few	TRBV10-3	TRBJ2-1	CAISEPQAGGEQFF	TGTGCCATCAGTGAGCCCCAAGCGGGAGGGGAGCAGTTCTTC
.	.	TRBV6-5	TRBJ2-1	CASSTDSSSYNEQFF	TGTGCCAGCAGTACGGACAGTAGCTCCTACAATGAGCAGTTCTTC
.	.	TRBV27	TRBJ1-1	CASSLRGGFSEAFF	TGTGCCAGCAGTTTGCGAGGGGGATTCTCTGAAGCTTTCTTT
.	.	TRBV5-4	TRBJ2-1	CASSLAAGNRANEQFF	TGTGCCAGCAGCTTGGCCGCGGGTAATCGGGCTAATGAGCAGTTCTTC
TRBD1	.	TRBV7-2	TRBJ2-7	CASSLGQGARYEQYF	TGTGCCAGCAGCTTAGGACAGGGGGCTCGGTACGAGCAGTACTTC
.	few	TRBV5-1	TRBJ1-1	CASSLDRSRDTEAFF	TGCGCCAGCAGCTTAGACCGGAGCCGGGACACTGAAGCTTTCTTT
.	.	TRBV5-1	TRBJ2-7	CASSFRQGSYEQYF	TGCGCCAGCAGCTTTAGGCAGGGTTCCTACGAGCAGTACTTC
.	.	TRBV5-6	TRBJ1-2	CASSQGVGYTF	TGTGCCAGCAGCCAAGGGGTTGGCTACACCTTC
.	.	TRBV2	TRBJ2-1	CASSDGGSSYNEQFF	TGTGCCAGCAGTGATGGGGGGAGCTCCTACAATGAGCAGTTCTTC
TRBD2	.	TRBV7-2	TRBJ2-1	CASSLTPSGSGFF	TGTGCCAGCAGCTTAACGCCTAGCGGGAGTGGGTTCTTC
TRBD1	once	TRBV18	TRBJ2-7	CASSPRQGSYEQYF	TGTGCCAGCTCACCCCGACAGGGATCCTACGAGCAGTACTTC
.	.	TRBV5-6	TRBJ1-5	CASSYSSNQPQHF	TGTGCCAGCAGCTACAGTTCAAATCAGCCCCAGCATTTT
TRBD2	once	TRBV7-2	TRBJ2-7	CASSLAGLAGGEQYF	TGTGCCAGCAGCTTAGCGGGACTAGCGGGGGGCGAGCAGTACTTC
TRBD1	few	TRBV28	TRBJ1-6	CASSPGQGARYNSPLHF	TGTGCCAGCAGCCCGGGACAGGGGGCGCGGTATAATTCACCCCTCCACTTT
TRBD1	once	TRBV19	TRBJ1-1	CASSIGWDRTGGPNTEAFF	TGTGCCAGTAGTATTGGATGGGATCGGACAGGGGGACCAAACACTGAAGCTTTCTTT
TRBD2	.	TRBV28	TRBJ2-1	CASSRWTSGSNFNEQFF	TGTGCCAGCAGCAGATGGACTAGCGGGAGTAACTTCAATGAGCAGTTCTTC
.	.	TRBV28	TRBJ1-3	CASSLSLSGNTIYF	TGTGCCAGCAGTTTGTCCCTCTCTGGAAACACCATATATTTT
.	.	TRBV28	TRBJ1-6	CASSSSRAYNSPLHF	TGTGCCAGCAGTTCTAGCAGAGCTTATAATTCACCCCTCCACTTT
TRBD2	.	TRBV7-3	TRBJ2-3	CASSTGLAGGTDTQYF	TGTGCCAGCAGCACTGGACTAGCGGGGGGCACAGATACGCAGTATTTT
.	.	TRBV28	TRBJ1-5	CASSPGGRQPQHF	TGTGCCAGCAGTCCGGGAGGAAGGCAGCCCCAGCATTTT
TRBD1	.	TRBV5-1	TRBJ2-3	CASSLGGDRLADTQYF	TGCGCCAGCAGCTTGGGAGGGGACAGGTTGGCGGATACGCAGTATTTT
TRBD2	.	TRBV5-1	TRBJ2-3	CASSQAGGRGDTQYF	TGCGCCAGCAGCCAAGCGGGAGGGCGAGGAGATACGCAGTATTTT
TRBD1	.	TRBV6-2/TRBV6-3	TRBJ1-6	CASSPGTENSPLHF	TGTGCCAGCAGTCCCGGGACAGAGAATTCACCCCTCCACTTT
.	.	TRBV10-3	TRBJ2-7	CAISPGFGDYEQYF	TGTGCCATCAGTCCAGGGTTTGGGGACTACGAGCAGTACTTC
.	few	TRBV2	TRBJ1-2	CASSPRGWFYGYTF	TGTGCCAGCAGCCCCCGAGGGTGGTTCTATGGCTACACCTTC
.	once	TRBV5-6	TRBJ2-7	CASSLAGRSSYEQYF	TGTGCCAGCAGCTTGGCCGGTCGGTCCTCCTACGAGCAGTACTTC
TRBD2	.	TRBV10-3	TRBJ2-5	CAISESRGGLWETQYF	TGTGCCATCAGTGAGTCCCGGGGGGGCCTTTGGGAGACCCAGTACTTC
.	few	TRBV24-1	TRBJ2-2	CATGSTGNTGELFF	TGTGCCACCGGAAGCACAGGCAACACCGGGGAGCTGTTTTTT
.	.	TRBV29-1	TRBJ1-2	CSVERGGNYGYTF	TGCAGCGTTGAAAGAGGAGGGAACTATGGCTACACCTTC
.	.	TRBV5-4	TRBJ1-4	CASSFSGATNEKLFF	TGTGCCAGCAGCTTTTCAGGGGCGACTAATGAAAAACTGTTTTTT
.	once	TRBV10-3	TRBJ2-2	CAISEFTGQSGELFF	TGTGCCATCAGTGAGTTTACAGGGCAGTCCGGGGAGCTGTTTTTT
.	.	TRBV7-2	TRBJ1-2	CASSPSRVQGYTF	TGTGCCAGCAGCCCCAGCAGGGTCCAAGGCTACACCTTC